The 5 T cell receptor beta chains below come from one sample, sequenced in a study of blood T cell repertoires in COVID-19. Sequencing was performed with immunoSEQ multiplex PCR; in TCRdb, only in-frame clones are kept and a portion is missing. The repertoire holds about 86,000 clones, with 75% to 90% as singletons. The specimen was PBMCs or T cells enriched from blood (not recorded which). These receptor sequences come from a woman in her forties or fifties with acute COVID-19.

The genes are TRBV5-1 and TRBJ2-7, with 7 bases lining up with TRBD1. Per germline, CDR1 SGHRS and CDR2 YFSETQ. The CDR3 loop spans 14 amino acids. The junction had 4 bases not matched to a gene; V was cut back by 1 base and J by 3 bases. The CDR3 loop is CASSLSGQYYEQYF. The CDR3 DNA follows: TGCGCCAGCAGCTTGTCGGGACAGTACTACGAGCAGTACTTC.

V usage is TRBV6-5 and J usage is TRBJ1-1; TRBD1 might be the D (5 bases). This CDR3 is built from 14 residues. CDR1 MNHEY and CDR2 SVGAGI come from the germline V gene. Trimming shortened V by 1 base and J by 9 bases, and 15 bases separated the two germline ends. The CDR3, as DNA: TGTGCCAGCAGTTACTTATGGGGGGGGTATCAAGCTTTCTTT. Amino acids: CASSYLWGGYQAFF.

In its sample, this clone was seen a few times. The CDR3 region is CASSLGTGGGWTEAFF. DNA of the CDR3: TGTGCCAGCAGCTTAGGGACAGGGGGGGGCTGGACTGAAGCTTTCTTT. The J gene is TRBJ1-1, the V gene TRBV11-2; 10 positions match TRBD1. CDR3 length equals 16 residues. In germline, CDR1 is SGHAT, CDR2 FQNNGV. Trimming took 1 base from V and 5 from J; bases not matched to a gene: 7. Based on the CDR3 plus reference TRBV11-2 and TRBJ1-1, the full variable domain is EAGVAQSPRYKIIEKRQSVAFWCNPISGHATLYWYQQILGQGPKLLIQFQNNGVVDDSQLPKDRFSAERLKGVDSTLKIQPAKLEDSAVYLCASSLGTGGGWTEAFFGQGTRLTVV.

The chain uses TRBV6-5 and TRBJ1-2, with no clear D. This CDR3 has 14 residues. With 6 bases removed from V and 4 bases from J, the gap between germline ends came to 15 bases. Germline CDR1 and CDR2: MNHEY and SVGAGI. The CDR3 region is CASSQTSPLYGYTF. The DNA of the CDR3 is TGTGCCAGCAGCCAGACTTCTCCCCTCTATGGCTACACCTTC.

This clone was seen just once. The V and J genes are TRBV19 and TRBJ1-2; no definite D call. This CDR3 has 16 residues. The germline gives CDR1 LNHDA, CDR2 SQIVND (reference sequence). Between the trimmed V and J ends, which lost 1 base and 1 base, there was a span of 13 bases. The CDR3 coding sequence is TGTGCCAGTAGTATAGTAGACGGCAACTATAACTATGGCTACACCTTC. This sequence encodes CASSIVDGNYNYGYTF.